This T cell receptor beta chain came from a study of tumor and adjacent non-tumor tissue in lung cancer. Study-wide results and caveats: Compared with tumor, normal lung showed significantly lower TCR diversity. Normal lung showed higher cumulative top 100 clone frequency than tumor.

This CDR3 is 14 amino acids long. The germline V gene has CDR1 MGHRA and CDR2 YSYEKL. No cell sorting was done before RNA was extracted from the tissue. Donors were chemotherapy-naive, newly diagnosed lung cancer surgical patients in China, August–November 2014. Details on this clonotype: What it binds is unknown. At one end the junction does not follow the germline gene, possibly because of a read error.

TCRbeta libraries were built with three rounds of nested PCR, modified from ARM-PCR. TCRdb redid the calling of the multiplex PCR reads with MiXCR, one entry per CDR3 protein. The data contain tens of thousands of distinct CDR3 sequences, around 85% of them seen just once; the ten biggest clones take up about an eighth. Source material: lung tumor tissue. The chain employs TRBV4-1 and TRBJ1-1; D remains ambiguous. This clonotype was obtained from a woman in her fifties or sixties with non-small cell lung cancer. This CDR3 is CASNQGITGTEAFF. For the CDR3, the DNA is TGCGCCAGCAACCAAGGGATTACGGGCACTGAAGCTTTCTTT.